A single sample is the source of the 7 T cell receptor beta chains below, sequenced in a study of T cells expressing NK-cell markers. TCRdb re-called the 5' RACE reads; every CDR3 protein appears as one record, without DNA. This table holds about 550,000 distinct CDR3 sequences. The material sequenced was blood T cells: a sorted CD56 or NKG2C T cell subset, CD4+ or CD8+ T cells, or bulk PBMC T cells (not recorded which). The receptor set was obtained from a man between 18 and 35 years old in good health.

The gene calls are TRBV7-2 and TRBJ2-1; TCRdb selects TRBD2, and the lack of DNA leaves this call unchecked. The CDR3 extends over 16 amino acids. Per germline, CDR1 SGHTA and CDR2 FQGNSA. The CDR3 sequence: CASSGPSGDSYNEQFF.

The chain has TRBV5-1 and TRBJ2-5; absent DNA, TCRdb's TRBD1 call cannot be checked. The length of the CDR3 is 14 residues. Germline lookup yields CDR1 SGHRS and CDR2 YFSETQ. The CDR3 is CASSRGLQGETQYF.

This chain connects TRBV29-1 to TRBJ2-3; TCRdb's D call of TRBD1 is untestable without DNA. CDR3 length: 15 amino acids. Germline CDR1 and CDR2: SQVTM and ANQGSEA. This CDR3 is CSALPGATSTDTQYF.

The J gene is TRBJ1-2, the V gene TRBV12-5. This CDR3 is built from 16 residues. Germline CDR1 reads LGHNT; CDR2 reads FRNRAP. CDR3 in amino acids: CASGLTTGRFNYGYTF. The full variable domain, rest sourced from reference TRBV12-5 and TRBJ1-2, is DARVTQTPRHKVTEMGQEVTMRCQPILGHNTVFWYRQTMMQGLELLAYFRNRAPLDDSGMPKDRFSAEMPDATLATLKIQPSEPRDSAVYFCASGLTTGRFNYGYTFGSGTRLTVV.

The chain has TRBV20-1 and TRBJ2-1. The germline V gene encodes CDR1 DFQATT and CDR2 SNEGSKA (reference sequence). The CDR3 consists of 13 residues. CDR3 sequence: CSAPAGLYNEQFF.

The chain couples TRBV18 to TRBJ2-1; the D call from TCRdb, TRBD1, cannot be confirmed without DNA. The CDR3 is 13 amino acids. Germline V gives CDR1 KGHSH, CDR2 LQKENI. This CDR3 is CASSPPSAPTEFF.

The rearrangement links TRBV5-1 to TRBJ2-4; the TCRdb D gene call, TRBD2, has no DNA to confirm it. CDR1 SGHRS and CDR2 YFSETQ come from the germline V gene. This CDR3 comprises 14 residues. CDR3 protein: CASSSTLDGGIQYF. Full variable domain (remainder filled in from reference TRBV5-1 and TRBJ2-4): KAGVTQTPRYLIKTRGQQVTLSCSPISGHRSVSWYQQTPGQGLQFLFEYFSETQRNKGNFPGRFSGRQFSNSRSEMNVSTLELGDSALYLCASSSTLDGGIQYFGAGTRLSVL.